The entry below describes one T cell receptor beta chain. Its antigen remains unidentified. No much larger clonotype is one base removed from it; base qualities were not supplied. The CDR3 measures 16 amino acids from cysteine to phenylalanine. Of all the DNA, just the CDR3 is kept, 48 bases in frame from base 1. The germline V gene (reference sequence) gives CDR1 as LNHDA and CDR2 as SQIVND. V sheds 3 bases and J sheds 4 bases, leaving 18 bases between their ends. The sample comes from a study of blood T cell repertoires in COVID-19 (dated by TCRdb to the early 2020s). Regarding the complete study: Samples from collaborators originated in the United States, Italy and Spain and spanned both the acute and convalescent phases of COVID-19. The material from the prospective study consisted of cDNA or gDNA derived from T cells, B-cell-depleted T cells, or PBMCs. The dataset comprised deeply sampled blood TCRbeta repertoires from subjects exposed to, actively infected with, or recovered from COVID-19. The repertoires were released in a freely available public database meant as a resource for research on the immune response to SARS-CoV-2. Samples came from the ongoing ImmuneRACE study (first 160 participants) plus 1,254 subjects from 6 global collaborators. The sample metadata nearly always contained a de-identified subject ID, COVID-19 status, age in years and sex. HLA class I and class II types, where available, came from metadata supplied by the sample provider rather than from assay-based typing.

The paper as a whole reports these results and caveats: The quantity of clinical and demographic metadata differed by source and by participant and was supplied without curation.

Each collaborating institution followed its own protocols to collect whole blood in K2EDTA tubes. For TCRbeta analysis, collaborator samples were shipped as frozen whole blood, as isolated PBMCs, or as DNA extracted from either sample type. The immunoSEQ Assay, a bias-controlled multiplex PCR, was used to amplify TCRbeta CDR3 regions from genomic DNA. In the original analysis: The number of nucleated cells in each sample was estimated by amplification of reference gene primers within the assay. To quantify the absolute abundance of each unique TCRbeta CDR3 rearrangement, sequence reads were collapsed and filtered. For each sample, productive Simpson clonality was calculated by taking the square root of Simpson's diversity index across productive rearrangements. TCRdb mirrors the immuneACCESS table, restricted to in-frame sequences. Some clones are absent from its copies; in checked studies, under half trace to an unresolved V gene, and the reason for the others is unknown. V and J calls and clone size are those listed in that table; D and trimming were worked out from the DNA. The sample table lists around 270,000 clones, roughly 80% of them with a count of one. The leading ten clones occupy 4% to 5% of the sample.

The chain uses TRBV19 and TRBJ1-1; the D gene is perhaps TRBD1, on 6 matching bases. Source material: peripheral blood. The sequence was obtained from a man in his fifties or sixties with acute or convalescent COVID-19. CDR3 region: CASSMWTARRSTEAFF. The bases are TGTGCCAGTAGTATGTGGACAGCCCGGCGGAGCACTGAAGCTTTCTTT.